Listed below are T cell receptor beta chains from one sample, sequenced in a study of blood T cell repertoires in COVID-19. Clones were sequenced by immunoSEQ multiplex PCR, and TCRdb holds only the in-frame ones, with some missing. The data hold about 85,000 clones, with about four fifths observed a single time. Sequences were obtained from peripheral blood. The receptors stem from a man aged 60 to 69 with acute or convalescent COVID-19. Each CDR3 is given with its conserved first and last residue. The order of the fields is CDR3 DNA, CDR3 protein, J gene, clone size, V gene, D gene. The D gene is left open where the match is weak. Clone sizes are given selectively: once, few, many, or a class where the clone is expanded.

CDR3nt: TGCGCCAGCAGGCCGGCGGGGGAGTACAATGAGCAGTTCTTC
CDR3aa: CASRPAGEYNEQFF
j_gene: TRBJ2-1
abundance: .
v_gene: TRBV5-1
d_gene: TRBD2

CDR3nt: TGTGCCAGCAGCTTGCGGGGGGACTATAATTCACCCCTCCACTTT
CDR3aa: CASSLRGDYNSPLHF
j_gene: TRBJ1-6
abundance: .
v_gene: TRBV7-3
d_gene: .

CDR3nt: TGTGCTAGTGGTTCCGGACCGACAGCTTTCCAAGAGACCCAGTACTTC
CDR3aa: CASGSGPTAFQETQYF
j_gene: TRBJ2-5
abundance: .
v_gene: TRBV12-5
d_gene: .

CDR3nt: TGTGCCAGCAGGACACAGGGGGCGCCGGATGAAAAACTGTTTTTT
CDR3aa: CASRTQGAPDEKLFF
j_gene: TRBJ1-4
abundance: .
v_gene: TRBV6-5
d_gene: TRBD1

CDR3nt: TGTGCCAGCAGTTTTCTAGCGGGGATCGATGAGCAGTTCTTC
CDR3aa: CASSFLAGIDEQFF
j_gene: TRBJ2-1
abundance: .
v_gene: TRBV27
d_gene: TRBD2

CDR3nt: TGTGCCAGCAGCTTGGATCAGGGTAGCACAGATACGCAGTATTTT
CDR3aa: CASSLDQGSTDTQYF
j_gene: TRBJ2-3
abundance: .
v_gene: TRBV5-4
d_gene: .

CDR3nt: TGTGCCAGCAGCAGACGACAGGGCCTTGCAACTAATGAAAAACTGTTTTTT
CDR3aa: CASSRRQGLATNEKLFF
j_gene: TRBJ1-4
abundance: few
v_gene: TRBV5-6
d_gene: TRBD1

CDR3nt: TGCGCCAGCAGCCAAGCGGGTTTCCGGGACAGCAAACGGAGCACTGAAGCTTTCTTT
CDR3aa: CASSQAGFRDSKRSTEAFF
j_gene: TRBJ1-1
abundance: .
v_gene: TRBV4-3
d_gene: TRBD1

CDR3nt: TGTGCCAGTAATGCCGACAGGGCGCCATATAATCAGCCCCAGCATTTT
CDR3aa: CASNADRAPYNQPQHF
j_gene: TRBJ1-5
abundance: .
v_gene: TRBV19
d_gene: TRBD1

CDR3nt: TGTGCCAGCAGCCCTCTCAGAAGTACGCAGTATTTT
CDR3aa: CASSPLRSTQYF
j_gene: TRBJ2-3
abundance: .
v_gene: TRBV7-8
d_gene: .